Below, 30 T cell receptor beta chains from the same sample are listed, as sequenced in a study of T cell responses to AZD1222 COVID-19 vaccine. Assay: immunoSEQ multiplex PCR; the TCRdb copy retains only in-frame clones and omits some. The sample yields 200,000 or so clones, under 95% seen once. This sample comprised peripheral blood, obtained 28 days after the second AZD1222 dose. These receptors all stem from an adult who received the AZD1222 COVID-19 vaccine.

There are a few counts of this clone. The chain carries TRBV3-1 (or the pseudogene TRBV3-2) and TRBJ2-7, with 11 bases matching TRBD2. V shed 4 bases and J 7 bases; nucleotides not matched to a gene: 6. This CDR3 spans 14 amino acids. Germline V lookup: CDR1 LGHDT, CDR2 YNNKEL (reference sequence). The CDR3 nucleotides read TGTGCCAGCAGCCCAGGGACTAGCGGCTTGGAGCAGTACTTC. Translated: CASSPGTSGLEQYF.

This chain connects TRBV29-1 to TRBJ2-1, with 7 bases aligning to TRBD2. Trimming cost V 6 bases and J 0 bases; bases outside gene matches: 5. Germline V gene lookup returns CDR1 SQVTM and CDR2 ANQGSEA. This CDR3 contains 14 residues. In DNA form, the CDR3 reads TGCAGCGTCAGACTAGCTCCCTCCTACAATGAGCAGTTCTTC. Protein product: CSVRLAPSYNEQFF.

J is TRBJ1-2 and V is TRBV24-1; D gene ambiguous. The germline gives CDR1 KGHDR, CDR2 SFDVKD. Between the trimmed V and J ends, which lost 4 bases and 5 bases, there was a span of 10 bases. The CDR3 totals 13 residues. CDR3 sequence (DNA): TGTGCCACCAGTGACGGAGAGGAGTATGGCTACACCTTC. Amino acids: CATSDGEEYGYTF.

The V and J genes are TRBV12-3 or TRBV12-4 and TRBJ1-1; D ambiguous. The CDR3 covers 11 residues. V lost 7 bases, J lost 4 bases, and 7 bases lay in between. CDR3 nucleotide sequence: TGTGCCAGCACTCGAACCACTGAAGCTTTCTTT. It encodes CASTRTTEAFF.

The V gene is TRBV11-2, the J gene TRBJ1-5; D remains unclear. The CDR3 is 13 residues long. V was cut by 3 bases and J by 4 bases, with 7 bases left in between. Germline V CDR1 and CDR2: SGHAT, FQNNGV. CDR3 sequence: CASSLRENQPQHF. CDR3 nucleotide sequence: TGTGCCAGCAGCTTGCGGGAAAATCAGCCCCAGCATTTT.

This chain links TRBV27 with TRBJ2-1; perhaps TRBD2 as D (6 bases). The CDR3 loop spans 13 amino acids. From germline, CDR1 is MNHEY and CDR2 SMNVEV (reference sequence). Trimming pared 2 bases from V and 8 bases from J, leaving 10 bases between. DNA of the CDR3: TGTGCCAGCAGTTTAGCCGGGGGACATGAGCAGTTCTTC. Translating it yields CASSLAGGHEQFF.

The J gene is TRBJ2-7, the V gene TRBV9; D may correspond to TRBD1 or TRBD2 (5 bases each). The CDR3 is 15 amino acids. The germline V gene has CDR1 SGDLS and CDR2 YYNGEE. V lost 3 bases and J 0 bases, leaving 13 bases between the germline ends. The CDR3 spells CASSATGTPSYEQYF. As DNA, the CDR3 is TGTGCCAGCAGCGCAACCGGGACCCCCTCCTACGAGCAGTACTTC.

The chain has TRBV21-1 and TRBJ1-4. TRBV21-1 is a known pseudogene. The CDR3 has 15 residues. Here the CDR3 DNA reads TGTGCCAGCAGCCTACGCCCGTCAAGGAATGAAAAACTGTTTTTT. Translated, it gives CASSLRPSRNEKLFF.

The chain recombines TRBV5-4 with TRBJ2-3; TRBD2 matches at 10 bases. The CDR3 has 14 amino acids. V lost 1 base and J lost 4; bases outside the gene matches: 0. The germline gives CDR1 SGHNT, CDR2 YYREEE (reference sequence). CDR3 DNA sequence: TGTGCCAGCAGCTTGAGCGGGGGGGCAGATACGCAGTATTTT. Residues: CASSLSGGADTQYF.

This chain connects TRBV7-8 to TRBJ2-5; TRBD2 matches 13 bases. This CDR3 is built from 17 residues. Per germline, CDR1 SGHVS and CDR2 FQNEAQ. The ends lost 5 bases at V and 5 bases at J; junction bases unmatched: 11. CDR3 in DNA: TGTGCCAGCAGCCAAGGCCTACTAGCGGGGGGGTGGGAGACCCAGTACTTC. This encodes CASSQGLLAGGWETQYF.

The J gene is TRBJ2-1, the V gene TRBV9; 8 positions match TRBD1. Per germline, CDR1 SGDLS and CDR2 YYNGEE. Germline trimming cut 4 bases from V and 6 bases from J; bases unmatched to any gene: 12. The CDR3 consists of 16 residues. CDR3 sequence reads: CASSLPILTGVNEQFF. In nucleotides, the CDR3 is TGTGCCAGCAGCCTCCCCATTCTGACAGGGGTCAATGAGCAGTTCTTC. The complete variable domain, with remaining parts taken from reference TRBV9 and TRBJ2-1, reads DSGVTQTPKHLITATGQRVTLRCSPRSGDLSVYWYQQSLDQGLQFLIQYYNGEERAKGNILERFSAQQFPDLHSELNLSSLELGDSALYFCASSLPILTGVNEQFFGPGTRLTVL.

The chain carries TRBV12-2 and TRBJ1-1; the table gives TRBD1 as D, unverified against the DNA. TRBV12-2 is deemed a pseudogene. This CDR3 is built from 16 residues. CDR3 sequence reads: CASRLLPDRLNTEAFF. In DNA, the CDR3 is TGTGCAAGTCGCTTACTTCCCGACAGGCTGAACACTGAAGCTTTCTTT.

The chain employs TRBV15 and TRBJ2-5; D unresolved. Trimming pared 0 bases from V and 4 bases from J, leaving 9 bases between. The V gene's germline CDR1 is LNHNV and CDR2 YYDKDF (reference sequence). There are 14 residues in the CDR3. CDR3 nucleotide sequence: TGTGCCACCAGCAGAGATAGGACGGGAGAGACCCAGTACTTC. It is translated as CATSRDRTGETQYF.

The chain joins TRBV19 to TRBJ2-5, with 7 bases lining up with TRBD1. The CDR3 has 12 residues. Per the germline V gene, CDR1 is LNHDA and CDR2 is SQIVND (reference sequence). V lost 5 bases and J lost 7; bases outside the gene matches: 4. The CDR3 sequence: CASSEGAGTQYF. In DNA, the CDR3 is TGTGCCAGTAGTGAGGGGGCGGGGACCCAGTACTTC.

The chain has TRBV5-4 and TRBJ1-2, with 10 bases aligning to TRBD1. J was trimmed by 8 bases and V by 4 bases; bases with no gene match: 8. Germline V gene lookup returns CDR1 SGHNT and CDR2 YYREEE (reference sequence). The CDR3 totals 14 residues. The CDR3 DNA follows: TGTGCCAGCAGCACCGGGACAGGGGTTTACGGCTACACCTTC. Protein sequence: CASSTGTGVYGYTF.

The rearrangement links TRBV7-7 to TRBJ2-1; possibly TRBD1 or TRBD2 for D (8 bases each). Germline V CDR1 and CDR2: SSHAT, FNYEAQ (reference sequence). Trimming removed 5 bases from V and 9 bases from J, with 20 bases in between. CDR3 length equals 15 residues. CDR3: CASSPRTGTSGEQFF. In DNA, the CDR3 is TGTGCCAGCAGCCCCCGGACAGGGACTAGTGGTGAGCAGTTCTTC. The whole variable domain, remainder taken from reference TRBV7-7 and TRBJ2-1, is GAGVSQSPRYKVTKRGQDVTLRCDPISSHATLYWYQQALGQGPEFLTYFNYEAQPDKSGLPSDRFSAERPEGSISTLTIQRTEQRDSAMYRCASSPRTGTSGEQFFGPGTRLTVL.

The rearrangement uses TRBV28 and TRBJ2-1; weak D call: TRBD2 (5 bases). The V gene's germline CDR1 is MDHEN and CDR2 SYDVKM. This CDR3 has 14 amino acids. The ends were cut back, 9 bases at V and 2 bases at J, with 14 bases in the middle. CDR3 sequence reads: CASFSAGAYNEQFF. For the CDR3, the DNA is TGTGCCAGTTTTTCTGCCGGGGCCTACAATGAGCAGTTCTTC. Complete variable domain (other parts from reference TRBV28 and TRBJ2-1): DVKVTQSSRYLVKRTGEKVFLECVQDMDHENMFWYRQDPGLGLRLIYFSYDVKMKEKGDIPEGYSVSREKKERFSLILESASTNQTSMYLCASFSAGAYNEQFFGPGTRLTVL.

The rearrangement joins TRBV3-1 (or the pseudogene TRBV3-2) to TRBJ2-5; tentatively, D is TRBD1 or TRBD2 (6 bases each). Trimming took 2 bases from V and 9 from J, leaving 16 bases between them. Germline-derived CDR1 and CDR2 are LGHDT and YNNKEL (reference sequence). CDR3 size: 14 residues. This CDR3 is CASSQRGPAGAQYF. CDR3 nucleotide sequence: TGTGCCAGCAGCCAACGGGGGCCCGCCGGGGCCCAGTACTTC.

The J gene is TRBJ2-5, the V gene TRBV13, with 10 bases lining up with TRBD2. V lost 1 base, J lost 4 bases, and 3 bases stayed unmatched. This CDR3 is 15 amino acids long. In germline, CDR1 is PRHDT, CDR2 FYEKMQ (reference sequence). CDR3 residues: CASSLVTSGPETQYF. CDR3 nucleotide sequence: TGTGCCAGCAGCTTAGTGACTAGCGGGCCAGAGACCCAGTACTTC.

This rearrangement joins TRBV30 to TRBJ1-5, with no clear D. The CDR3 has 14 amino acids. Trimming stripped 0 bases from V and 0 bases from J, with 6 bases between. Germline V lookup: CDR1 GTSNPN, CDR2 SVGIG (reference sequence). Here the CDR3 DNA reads TGTGCCTGGAGTGTACTAAATAGCAATCAGCCCCAGCATTTT. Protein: CAWSVLNSNQPQHF.

The DNA for the CDR3 is TGTGCCAGCTCACCAGTCAAGGAGGGCTACACCTTC. As protein: CASSPVKEGYTF. The rearrangement uses TRBV18 and TRBJ1-2; no reliable D call. The CDR3 sequence is 12 residues long. The V gene's germline CDR1 is KGHSH and CDR2 LQKENI. The V gene lost 2 bases and the J gene lost 8 bases, with 9 bases spanning the gap.

CDR3 protein: CASTTPASYNSPLHF. The CDR3 region has the DNA TGTGCCAGCACCACACCGGCCTCCTATAATTCACCCCTCCACTTT. This chain connects TRBV28 to TRBJ1-6; no clear D. Germline assignment: CDR1 MDHEN and CDR2 SYDVKM. The CDR3 totals 15 residues. V lost 7 bases and J lost 0, with 10 bases in between.

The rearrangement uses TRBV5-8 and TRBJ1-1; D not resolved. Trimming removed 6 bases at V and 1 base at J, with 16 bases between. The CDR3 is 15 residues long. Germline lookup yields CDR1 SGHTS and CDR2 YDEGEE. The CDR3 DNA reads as TGTGCCAGCATCCTTGGTCGACTGCCGAACACTGAAGCTTTCTTT. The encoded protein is CASILGRLPNTEAFF.

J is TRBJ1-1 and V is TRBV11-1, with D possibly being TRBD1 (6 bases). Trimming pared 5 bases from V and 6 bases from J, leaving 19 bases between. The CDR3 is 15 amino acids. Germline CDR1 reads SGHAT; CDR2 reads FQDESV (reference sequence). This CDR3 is CASSPKSPGAAEAFF. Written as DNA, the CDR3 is TGTGCCAGCAGCCCGAAGAGTCCAGGGGCCGCTGAAGCTTTCTTT.

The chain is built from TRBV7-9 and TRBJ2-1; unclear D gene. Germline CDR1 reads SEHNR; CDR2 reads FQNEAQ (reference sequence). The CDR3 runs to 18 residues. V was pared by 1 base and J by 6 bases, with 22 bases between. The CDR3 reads CASSLGLWSTLRGNEQFF. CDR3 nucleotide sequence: TGTGCCAGCAGCTTAGGGCTCTGGTCGACCCTTAGAGGCAATGAGCAGTTCTTC.

The CDR3: CASSRGPEQFF. The DNA for the CDR3 is TGTGCCAGCAGCCGGGGACCTGAGCAGTTCTTC. The genes are TRBV28 and TRBJ2-1; D assignment may be TRBD1 or TRBD2 (5 bases each). Germline-derived CDR1 and CDR2 are MDHEN and SYDVKM. The CDR3 contains 11 residues. With 6 bases removed from V and 9 bases from J, the gap between germline ends came to 9 bases.

The CDR3: CASSVDREYEQFF. The DNA of the CDR3 is TGTGCCAGCAGCGTGGACAGGGAATATGAGCAGTTCTTC. This chain uses TRBV9 with TRBJ2-1; 8 bases align to TRBD1. CDR3 size: 13 residues. V dropped 2 bases and J dropped 8; count of bases not matched to a gene: 3. CDR1 and CDR2 (germline): SGDLS, YYNGEE. The full variable domain, in which reference TRBV9 and TRBJ2-1 provide the parts outside the CDR3, is DSGVTQTPKHLITATGQRVTLRCSPRSGDLSVYWYQQSLDQGLQFLIQYYNGEERAKGNILERFSAQQFPDLHSELNLSSLELGDSALYFCASSVDREYEQFFGPGTRLTVL.

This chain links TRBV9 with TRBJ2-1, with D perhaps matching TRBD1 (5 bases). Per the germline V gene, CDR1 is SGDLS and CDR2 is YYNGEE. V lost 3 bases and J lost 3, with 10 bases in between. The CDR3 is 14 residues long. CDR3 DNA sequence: TGTGCCAGCAGCGGACAGACGATCTACAATGAGCAGTTCTTC. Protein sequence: CASSGQTIYNEQFF.

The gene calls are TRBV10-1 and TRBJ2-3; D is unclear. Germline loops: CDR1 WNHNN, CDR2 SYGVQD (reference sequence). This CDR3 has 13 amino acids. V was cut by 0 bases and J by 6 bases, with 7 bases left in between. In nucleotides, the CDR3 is TGCGCCAGCAGTGAGTCGGCCCCGGATACGCAGTATTTT. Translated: CASSESAPDTQYF.

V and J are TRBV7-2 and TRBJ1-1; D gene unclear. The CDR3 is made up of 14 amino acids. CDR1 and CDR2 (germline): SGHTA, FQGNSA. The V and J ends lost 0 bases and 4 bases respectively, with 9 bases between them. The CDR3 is CASSLARESTEAFF. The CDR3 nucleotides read TGTGCCAGCAGCTTAGCGAGGGAATCCACTGAAGCTTTCTTT.